What follows describes a single T cell receptor (beta chain). Its target is not known. TCRdb keeps only in-frame clones here, not all; method: immunoSEQ multiplex PCR. The sample has around 110,000 clones, over 80% seen once. The sample belongs to a study of T cell responses to AZD1222 COVID-19 vaccine. General study results and limits: Across the whole spike, CD4 TCRs peaked at regions 160-218 and 743-854.

The germline V gene encodes CDR1 MDHEN and CDR2 SYDVKM. The germline V and J ends were trimmed by 8 bases and 0 bases, with 13 bases remaining between them. The CDR3 loop spans 14 amino acids. The sequenced sample was peripheral blood, obtained 28 days after the second AZD1222 dose. V gene TRBV28 combines with J gene TRBJ1-1; D is undetermined. The receptor was isolated from an adult who received the AZD1222 COVID-19 vaccine. The CDR3 DNA sequence: TGTGCCAGCTCGGCAGGCTACATGAACACTGAAGCTTTCTTT. Translated, it gives CASSAGYMNTEAFF.